The 14 T cell receptor beta chains listed next were all sequenced from one sample in a study of T cell repertoires in ileal Crohn's disease (dated 2019 in TCRdb). Libraries were constructed by the immunoSEQ multiplex PCR assay. TCRdb limited this immuneACCESS table to in-frame rearrangements with V and J called. A share of clones is missing; checked studies link under half to unresolved V genes, and the rest is unexplained. Across this sample there are about 8,400 clones, with 80% seen only once. In total, the top ten clones hold around 13% of the sample. Material for sequencing was ileal tissue. The receptors come from an adult with Crohn's disease.

This clone has just a few counts. The chain combines TRBV13 with TRBJ2-6; D is perhaps TRBD1 (5 bases). Germline assignment: CDR1 PRHDT and CDR2 FYEKMQ (reference sequence). This CDR3 has 18 residues. Trimming shortened V by 5 bases and J by 2 bases, and 19 bases separated the two germline ends. The CDR3 reads CASSGEESGMAGANVLTF. CDR3 nucleotide sequence: TGTGCCAGCAGCGGAGAGGAGTCAGGGATGGCTGGGGCCAACGTCCTGACTTTC.

This clone was counted once. This chain uses TRBV7-2 with TRBJ2-1, with 11 bases fitting TRBD2. V was pared by 5 bases and J by 9 bases, with 12 bases of the junction left unmatched. This CDR3 has 16 residues. Germline V CDR1 and CDR2: SGHTA, FQGNSA. In DNA form, the CDR3 reads TGTGCCAGCAGCCGAGGAAGAGGACTAGCGGGTAGTGAGCAGTTCTTC. Residues: CASSRGRGLAGSEQFF.

This chain joins TRBV7-2 and TRBJ1-1, with D maybe TRBD1 (5 bases). V lost 4 bases, J lost 4 bases, and 25 bases lay in between. The CDR3 is 18 amino acids. Per germline, CDR1 SGHTA and CDR2 FQGNSA. The CDR3 reads CASSSLIRGRQGATEAFF. CDR3 nucleotide sequence: TGTGCCAGCAGCTCTCTAATACGGGGCAGACAAGGGGCCACTGAAGCTTTCTTT.

This clone was picked up a small number of times. The chain employs TRBV15 and TRBJ2-7; D is perhaps TRBD1 (6 bases). There are 16 residues in the CDR3. The germline CDR1 and CDR2 sequences are LNHNV and YYDKDF (reference sequence). V was trimmed by 6 bases and J by 4 bases, leaving 22 bases between them. The CDR3 sequence is CATRKATGNGLYEQYF. The CDR3 DNA follows: TGTGCCACCAGGAAGGCGACAGGTAATGGTTTGTACGAGCAGTACTTC.

V and J are TRBV27 and TRBJ2-3; TRBD2 matches 7 bases. Trimming at V came to 6 bases and at J to 4 bases, leaving 10 bases not matched to a gene. The V gene's germline CDR1 is MNHEY and CDR2 SMNVEV (reference sequence). The CDR3 is 15 amino acids. This CDR3 reads CASRRLAGFSDTQYF. The CDR3 DNA follows: TGTGCCAGCAGAAGACTAGCCGGTTTTTCAGATACGCAGTATTTT.

The chain uses TRBV7-9 and TRBJ1-2, with a weak D call TRBD1 (6 bases). Germline lookup yields CDR1 SEHNR and CDR2 FQNEAQ (reference sequence). V shed 5 bases and J shed 7 bases, with 14 bases lying between them. The CDR3 is 13 residues long. CDR3 sequence: CASSQGSRVGYTF. The CDR3 DNA follows: TGTGCCAGCAGCCAGGGGTCCCGGGTTGGCTACACCTTC. Combining the CDR3 with reference TRBV7-9 and TRBJ1-2 gives the whole variable domain DTGVSQNPRHKITKRGQNVTFRCDPISEHNRLYWYRQTLGQGPEFLTYFQNEAQLEKSRLLSDRFSAERPKGSFSTLEIQRTEQGDSAMYLCASSQGSRVGYTFGSGTRLTVV.

The chain couples TRBV10-3 to TRBJ2-3, with unresolved D. Germline assignment: CDR1 ENHRY and CDR2 SYGVKD. The CDR3 totals 12 residues. V was trimmed by 0 bases and J by 5 bases, leaving 3 bases between them. CDR3 protein: CAISESRDTQYF. The CDR3 region has the DNA TGTGCCATCAGTGAGTCGAGAGATACGCAGTATTTT.

The chain is built from TRBV6-4 and TRBJ2-1, with TRBD2 identical over 7 bases. The trim removed 4 bases at V and 5 bases at J, leaving 5 bases unmatched. The CDR3 extends over 14 amino acids. CDR1 and CDR2 (germline): MRHNA, SNTAGT. The CDR3 region has the DNA TGTGCCAGCAGTGGCGGGGAGGGGCACAATGAGCAGTTCTTC. The encoded protein is CASSGGEGHNEQFF.

This rearrangement joins TRBV5-1 to TRBJ2-5, with 10 bases identical to TRBD2. Trimming cost V 4 bases and J 3 bases; bases outside gene matches: 12. The CDR3 consists of 17 residues. Germline CDR1 SGHRS, CDR2 YFSETQ. CDR3 sequence: CASSDLRTSGAKETQYF. The CDR3 nucleotides read TGCGCCAGCAGCGATCTTCGAACTAGCGGGGCTAAAGAGACCCAGTACTTC.

This chain joins TRBV2 and TRBJ2-7; 7 positions match TRBD1. V lost 5 bases, J lost 5 bases, and 12 bases stayed unmatched. This CDR3 has 15 residues. Germline V gene data show CDR1 as SNHLY and CDR2 as FYNNEI. The CDR3 loop is CASSSGTATFDEQYF. DNA for the CDR3: TGTGCCAGCAGTTCCGGGACAGCAACTTTTGACGAGCAGTACTTC.

On this clone itself: In the same sample, other DNA sequences code for this CDR3. The chain joins TRBV5-5 to TRBJ1-1; D not resolved. The CDR3 consists of 14 residues. Trimming shortened V by 0 bases and J by 1 base, and 7 bases separated the two germline ends. The germline CDR1 and CDR2 sequences are SGHKS and YYEKEE (reference sequence). In DNA form, the CDR3 reads TGTGCCAGCAGCTTGGCGGGCAGGAACACTGAAGCTTTCTTT. The encoded protein is CASSLAGRNTEAFF.

The chain uses TRBV2 and TRBJ2-1, with 7 positions matching TRBD2. The CDR3 is made up of 15 amino acids. In germline, CDR1 is SNHLY, CDR2 FYNNEI. After removal of 6 bases from V and 0 bases from J, the junction contained 5 bases not matched to a gene. The CDR3 sequence: CASRLRGSSYNEQFF. CDR3 nucleotides: TGTGCCAGCAGACTGCGGGGGAGCTCCTACAATGAGCAGTTCTTC.

The rearrangement links TRBV5-6 to TRBJ1-2; tentatively, D is TRBD1 (6 bases). V lost 0 bases and J 10 bases, leaving 22 bases between the germline ends. This CDR3 spans 16 amino acids. CDR1 and CDR2 (germline): SGHDT, YYEEEE. The CDR3: CASSLGILPGQLVYTF. The CDR3 DNA sequence: TGTGCCAGCAGCTTGGGTATCCTCCCGGGACAATTGGTCTACACCTTC.

CDR3 residues: CAISIDRAPDEQYF. CDR3 coding DNA: TGTGCCATCAGTATAGACAGGGCTCCCGACGAGCAGTACTTC. The chain carries TRBV10-3 and TRBJ2-7; TRBD1 matches 7 bases. CDR1 ENHRY and CDR2 SYGVKD come from the germline V gene. Losses at the gene ends were 5 bases for V and 5 bases for J; bases not matched to a gene: 9. There are 14 residues in the CDR3.